This section outlines one T cell receptor (beta chain) sequence together with its context. Its antigen remains undetermined. Each CD8+ T cell subset was flow-sorted in triplicate, and 300,000 or so cells per subset were placed directly into RLT lysis buffer. To keep memory contaminants out, a stringent definition of naive CD8+ T cells was applied: CD45RO-CCR7+CD27+CD95-. Standard density gradient centrifugation was used to isolate peripheral blood mononuclear cells from buffy coats. A FACSAria III was used to flow-sort naive CD8+ T cells into CXCR3-negative and CXCR3-positive populations. Total RNA was extracted from sorted cells with an RNeasy Mini Kit. The CDR3 has 12 amino acids, counting the end cysteine and phenylalanine. No DNA sequence is on record. The germline V gene (reference sequence) provides CDR1 MNHEY and CDR2 SMNVEV. Sequencing relied on a NextSeq 550. The Human TCR Profiling Kit (MiLaboratory) was used to make UMI-labeled 5' RACE TRB cDNA libraries. The full amount of extracted RNA was used for cDNA synthesis, and the full amount of resulting cDNA was used for PCR amplification. Libraries were prepared in parallel using an identical number of PCR cycles. The original pipeline was this. MIGEC and MiXCR extracted about 53,000 +/- 10,000 unique UMI-labeled TRB cDNA molecules per library, requiring at least two reads per UMI. An average of approximately 40,000 +/- 10,000 functional in-frame TRB CDR3 nucleotide clonotypes without stop codons was found per library. After each sample was downsampled to 5000 UMI-labeled TRB molecules, VDJtools was used to calculate diversity metrics such as normalized Shannon-Wiener and Chao1. VDJtools computed clonotype-size-weighted physicochemical properties of the central five CDR3 residues: interaction energy, strength, volume and Kidera factor 4. TCRdb reprocessed the reads and lists each CDR3 protein sequence as a single entry, with no DNA. In this record, the V and J calls reflect TCRdb's handling and not the investigators' own analysis. The data table for this sample lists 84,000 or so distinct CDR3 sequences. The biggest ten clones account for around 1.4% of the sample.

The sample is drawn from a study of CXCR3-negative and CXCR3-positive naive CD8 T cells (dated by TCRdb to between 2018 and 2020). Regarding the study in general: In total, 130 million or so TRB reads were obtained, which works out to roughly 1.5 +/- 0.3 million reads per library. Diversity and physicochemical repertoire analyses were performed on 11 donors pooled from two independent experiments. For the TRBV-TRBJ cluster analysis, the naive subsets came from roughly 5 donors, while the memory cells came from 3 donors.

Paper-wide results and their limitations: CXCR3 expression partially decreased after cryopreservation, so most assays used freshly isolated PBMCs. Comparably high repertoire diversity was found in both naive subsets, whereas much lower repertoire diversity was found in memory CD8+ T cells. Surface CD5, linked to self-reactivity in mice, was comparable between naive subsets; TCR interaction strength was therefore also inferred from TRB CDR3 physicochemical properties. TRB CDR3s from CXCR3-positive naive cells showed higher hydrophobicity (lower Kidera factor 4), lower energy, and higher strength and volume indices than CXCR3-negative naive cells. Similar TRBV-TRBJ usage was shown by naive CXCR3-negative and CXCR3-positive cells from the same donor, whereas distinct patterns were shown by memory cells.

This clonotype originated in a human donor in good health. Some clones in this sample may be carry-over from other donors' samples. Recombination joined TRBV27 with TRBJ1-1; TCRdb designates TRBD1, a call that cannot be tested without DNA. Sequenced material: naive CXCR3- CD8+ T cells from blood. Per the publication, the cell subset or site label means: CD45RO-CCR7+CD27+CD95- naive CD8+ T cells lacking CXCR3 (TNR3-). CDR3 sequence: CASSDRGPEAFF.